What follows are 7 T cell receptor beta chains derived from one specimen sequenced in a study of blood T cell repertoires in COVID-19. Profiled with immunoSEQ multiplex PCR; TCRdb holds only in-frame clones, not every one. This table holds fewer than 250,000 clones, approximately 80% found once. The specimen was peripheral blood. All receptors derive from a woman in her forties or fifties with acute or convalescent COVID-19.

Regarding this clone: This may be a read error: a much more frequent sequence differs by one nucleotide. V is TRBV6-5 and J is TRBJ2-3, with unresolved D. The germline CDR1 and CDR2 sequences are MNHEY and SVGAGI. Trimming took 6 bases from V and 4 from J, leaving 5 bases between them. The CDR3 sequence is 11 residues long. As DNA, the CDR3 is TGTGCCAGCAGCCACTCAGATACGCAGTATTTT. Encoded protein: CASSHSDTQYF.

The J gene is TRBJ2-5, the V gene TRBV7-8; D is possibly TRBD1 (6 bases). Deletions cut 6 bases from V and 2 bases from J, with 10 bases between. CDR1 is SGHVS, CDR2 FQNEAQ, per germline. The CDR3 runs 13 residues. For the CDR3, the DNA is TGTGCCAGCAGATGGACAGTACAAGAGACCCAGTACTTC. Amino acid sequence: CASRWTVQETQYF.

The V call is TRBV5-1, the J call TRBJ1-5; D unclear. V lost 1 base to trimming and J lost 4 bases, with 15 bases between them. The CDR3 loop spans 16 amino acids. The V gene's germline CDR1 is SGHRS and CDR2 YFSETQ. The CDR3 is CASSLSSPAGNQPQHF. The CDR3 coding sequence is TGCGCCAGCAGCTTGTCGTCGCCGGCAGGTAATCAGCCCCAGCATTTT.

The chain carries TRBV7-9 and TRBJ1-6; TRBD1 agrees at 9 bases. This CDR3 has 15 amino acids. V lost 5 bases to trimming and J lost 9 bases; unmatched junction nucleotides: 8. Germline V CDR1 and CDR2: SEHNR, FQNEAQ (reference sequence). The CDR3, as DNA: TGTGCCAGCAGCGATAACAGGGGGCCAGGTTCACCCCTCCACTTT. Residues: CASSDNRGPGSPLHF.

Points on this clone: One end of the junction fails to match germline, which may point to a read error. The chain combines TRBV28 with TRBJ1-3, with 7 bases identical to TRBD1. CDR1 and CDR2 from the germline V gene are MDHEN and SYDVKM. This CDR3 is built from 10 residues. The CDR3 region has the DNA TGTGCCAGCAGTTTCCTGGGACAGAATTTT. Protein product: CASSFLGQNF.

The rearrangement joins TRBV6-4 to TRBJ1-5; D might be TRBD1 (6 bases). In germline, CDR1 is MRHNA, CDR2 SNTAGT. V lost 8 bases and J lost 7, with 15 bases in between. CDR3 size: 13 residues. This CDR3 reads CASCSGAQQPQHF. CDR3 sequence (DNA): TGTGCCAGCTGTTCAGGGGCTCAGCAGCCCCAGCATTTT.

The chain carries TRBV29-1 and TRBJ1-4, with a possible D match to TRBD1 (6 bases). V was clipped by 4 bases and J by 8 bases, with 17 bases between them. The V gene's germline CDR1 is SQVTM and CDR2 ANQGSEA. This CDR3 comprises 14 residues. CDR3 bases: TGCAGCGTTGGCGACAGGCCCGGGGCGGAAAAACTGTTTTTT. Amino acids: CSVGDRPGAEKLFF.